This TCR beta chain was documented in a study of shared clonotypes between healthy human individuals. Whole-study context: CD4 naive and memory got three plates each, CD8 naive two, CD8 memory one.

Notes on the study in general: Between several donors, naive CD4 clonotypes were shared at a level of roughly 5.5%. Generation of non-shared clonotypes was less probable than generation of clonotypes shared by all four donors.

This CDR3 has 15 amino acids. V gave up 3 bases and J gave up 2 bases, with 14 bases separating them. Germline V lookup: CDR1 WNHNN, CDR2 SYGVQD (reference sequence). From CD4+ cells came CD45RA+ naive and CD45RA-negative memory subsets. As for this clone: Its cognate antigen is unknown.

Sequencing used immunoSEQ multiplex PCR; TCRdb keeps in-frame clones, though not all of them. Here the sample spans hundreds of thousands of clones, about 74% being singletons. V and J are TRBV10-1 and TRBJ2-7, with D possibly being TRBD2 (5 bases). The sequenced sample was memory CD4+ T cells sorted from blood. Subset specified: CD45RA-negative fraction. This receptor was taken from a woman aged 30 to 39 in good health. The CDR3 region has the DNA TGCGCCAGCAGTGAAGGTTCGGACTCACCCTACGAGCAGTACTTC. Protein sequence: CASSEGSDSPYEQYF.